These 31 T cell receptor beta chains were all obtained from the same sample, sequenced in a study of cytomegalovirus exposure and HLA in healthy donors. Assay used: immunoSEQ multiplex PCR; TCRdb lists only in-frame clones, some missing. The sample records about 120,000 clones, 89% being singletons. Material for sequencing was PBMCs. All receptors come from a young woman in good health and CMV-seronegative.

The rearrangement links TRBV27 to TRBJ2-5; 10 positions agree with TRBD2. The CDR3 consists of 16 residues. In germline, CDR1 is MNHEY, CDR2 SMNVEV (reference sequence). Germline trimming cut 5 bases from V and 6 bases from J; bases unmatched to any gene: 12. This CDR3 reads CASSHPASGGQKTQYF. The CDR3 DNA reads TGTGCCAGCAGTCACCCGGCTAGCGGGGGCCAGAAGACCCAGTACTTC.

The chain has TRBV29-1 and TRBJ1-1, with unresolved D. The V end was cut by 0 bases, the J end by 7 bases, with 15 bases between. This CDR3 comprises 14 residues. Germline assignment: CDR1 SQVTM and CDR2 ANQGSEA. The CDR3 region has the DNA TGCAGCGTTGAAGATCCTCACAGCAGCATTGAAGCTTTCTTT. Its protein is CSVEDPHSSIEAFF.

The V and J genes are TRBV6-5 and TRBJ1-2; D uncertain. Germline loops: CDR1 MNHEY, CDR2 SVGAGI. This CDR3 is built from 15 residues. Trimming took 6 bases from V and 4 from J, leaving 18 bases between them. The CDR3 reads CASSPRFFTPYGYTF. The CDR3 bases are TGTGCCAGCAGCCCGAGGTTTTTCACCCCCTATGGCTACACCTTC.

V and J are TRBV7-2 and TRBJ2-1; TRBD2 agrees at 12 bases. Germline V gene sequence: CDR1 SGHTA, CDR2 FQGNSA. The CDR3 is made up of 17 amino acids. J lost 15 bases, V lost 5 bases, and 20 bases had no gene match. The CDR3 reads CASSLRTQLLAGGRSFF. CDR3 in DNA: TGTGCCAGCAGCCTTAGGACCCAACTACTAGCGGGGGGCCGGTCGTTCTTC.

The chain has TRBV2 and TRBJ1-5; 9 nucleotides align to TRBD1. The CDR3 has 15 amino acids. The V segment lost 4 bases and the J segment 4 bases; nucleotides outside the gene matches: 5. The V gene's germline CDR1 is SNHLY and CDR2 FYNNEI. In DNA form, the CDR3 reads TGTGCCAGCAGTGGAGTGACAGGGGGAAATCAGCCCCAGCATTTT. This codes for CASSGVTGGNQPQHF.

This clone was counted between two and nine times. CDR3 amino acids: CASSLGKQGFYGYTF. The CDR3 DNA sequence: TGTGCCAGCAGCTTGGGGAAACAGGGGTTCTATGGCTACACCTTC. This chain joins TRBV5-4 and TRBJ1-2; 7 bases agree with TRBD1. The CDR3 has 15 amino acids. Per the germline V gene, CDR1 is SGHNT and CDR2 is YYREEE (reference sequence). J was trimmed by 4 bases and V by 0 bases; bases with no gene match: 6. The full variable domain, completed using reference TRBV5-4 and TRBJ1-2, is ETGVTQSPTHLIKTRGQQVTLRCSSQSGHNTVSWYQQALGQGPQFIFQYYREEENGRGNFPPRFSGLQFPNYSSELNVNALELDDSALYLCASSLGKQGFYGYTFGSGTRLTVV.

The CDR3 bases are TGTGCCAGCAGCCGTCGACTAGTTTACGGTGAGCAGTTCTTC. Protein: CASSRRLVYGEQFF. This chain links TRBV6-5 with TRBJ2-1; D might be TRBD2 (6 bases). This CDR3 is 14 amino acids long. V dropped 6 bases and J dropped 9 bases, with 18 bases sitting between them. The germline gives CDR1 MNHEY, CDR2 SVGAGI.

This rearrangement joins TRBV6-1 to TRBJ2-1; 7 bases align to TRBD1. CDR1 is MNHNS, CDR2 SASEGT, per germline. The CDR3 spans 15 residues. V was clipped by 8 bases and J by 13 bases; unmatched bases: 20. The CDR3 here is CASDPRQGKLYYQFF. DNA for the CDR3: TGTGCCAGCGATCCCCGACAGGGCAAGCTCTATTACCAGTTCTTC.

This clone was observed once. The chain has TRBV5-1 and TRBJ2-5, with TRBD1 as a possible D gene (5 bases). V gave up 4 bases and J gave up 2 bases, with 12 bases separating them. This CDR3 spans 14 amino acids. Germline loops: CDR1 SGHRS, CDR2 YFSETQ. CDR3 loop: CASSLGALQETQYF. CDR3 DNA sequence: TGCGCCAGCAGCCTAGGGGCTCTTCAAGAGACCCAGTACTTC.

This clone was seen only a few times. J is TRBJ1-5 and V is TRBV5-1, with D perhaps TRBD1 (5 bases). From germline, CDR1 is SGHRS and CDR2 YFSETQ. The CDR3 contains 13 residues. V dropped 5 bases and J dropped 7 bases, with 13 bases sitting between them. The CDR3 bases are TGCGCCAGCAGGCCTGACAGTGGGCAGCCCCAGCATTTT. As protein: CASRPDSGQPQHF. The variable domain in full, completed from reference TRBV5-1 and TRBJ1-5, reads KAGVTQTPRYLIKTRGQQVTLSCSPISGHRSVSWYQQTPGQGLQFLFEYFSETQRNKGNFPGRFSGRQFSNSRSEMNVSTLELGDSALYLCASRPDSGQPQHFGDGTRLSIL.

The rearrangement links TRBV6-1 to TRBJ2-7; 7 positions agree with TRBD1. The V gene end was trimmed by 4 bases and the J gene end by 2 bases; junction bases not matched to a gene: 8. The CDR3 loop spans 15 amino acids. Germline CDR1 is MNHNS and CDR2 is SASEGT. The CDR3 DNA follows: TGTGCCAGCAGTGCTGATGGACAGGTCCCCTACGAGCAGTACTTC. Its protein product is CASSADGQVPYEQYF.

The V gene is TRBV4-2, the J gene TRBJ1-3, with D possibly being TRBD1 (6 bases). Trimming cost V 3 bases and J 4 bases, with 7 bases left between them. The CDR3 is 13 residues long. The V gene's germline CDR1 is LGHNA and CDR2 YNFKEQ. The CDR3 DNA reads as TGTGCCAGCAGCCAGGACAGCGGAAACACCATATATTTT. This sequence encodes CASSQDSGNTIYF.

The chain combines TRBV10-3 with TRBJ2-2; a weak D match, TRBD2 (6 bases). V lost 6 bases to trimming and J lost 6 bases, with 11 bases between them. The CDR3 length is 13 residues. CDR1 is ENHRY and CDR2 is SYGVKD in the germline V gene. The CDR3 protein is CAIRQTSSGELFF. The CDR3 nucleotides read TGTGCCATCAGGCAGACTAGTTCCGGGGAGCTGTTTTTT.

Only one count was recorded for this clone. This sequence joins TRBV5-4 and TRBJ1-6; 7 bases fit TRBD1. The germline V gene has CDR1 SGHNT and CDR2 YYREEE (reference sequence). The CDR3 runs to 15 residues. J was trimmed by 4 bases and V by 3 bases; bases with no gene match: 4. CDR3 residues: CASSSGQLYNSPLHF. The CDR3 bases are TGTGCCAGCAGCTCGGGACAGCTATATAATTCACCCCTCCACTTT.

The chain uses TRBV9 and TRBJ2-1, with D perhaps TRBD2 (6 bases). Germline V gene lookup returns CDR1 SGDLS and CDR2 YYNGEE. The CDR3 is 14 residues long. With 2 bases removed from V and 0 bases from J, the gap between germline ends came to 6 bases. CDR3 loop: CASSVGGSYNEQFF. The CDR3 nucleotides read TGTGCCAGCAGCGTCGGGGGCTCCTACAATGAGCAGTTCTTC.

The J gene is TRBJ1-4, the V gene TRBV18; maybe TRBD1 (5 bases). V was cut by 3 bases and J by 7 bases, with 15 bases left in between. This CDR3 spans 15 amino acids. Germline lookup yields CDR1 KGHSH and CDR2 LQKENI. The CDR3 DNA is TGTGCCAGCTCACCCCCAACGCTGGGGGGTGAAAAACTGTTTTTT. Translating it yields CASSPPTLGGEKLFF. The full variable domain, in which reference TRBV18 and TRBJ1-4 provide the parts outside the CDR3, is NAGVMQNPRHLVRRRGQEARLRCSPMKGHSHVYWYRQLPEEGLKFMVYLQKENIIDESGMPKERFSAEFPKEGPSILRIQQVVRGDSAAYFCASSPPTLGGEKLFFGSGTQLSVL.

The V gene is TRBV19, the J gene TRBJ2-7, with D perhaps TRBD2 (6 bases). Germline V gives CDR1 LNHDA, CDR2 SQIVND (reference sequence). Trimming shortened V by 5 bases and J by 1 base, and 12 bases separated the two germline ends. The CDR3 loop spans 14 amino acids. The CDR3 DNA follows: TGTGCCAGTAGTTGGGAGGACGCGTCCTACGAGCAGTACTTC. This gives the protein CASSWEDASYEQYF.

V is TRBV6-1 and J is TRBJ2-1; tentative D call: TRBD1 (6 bases). This CDR3 is built from 14 residues. The V gene lost 8 bases and the J gene lost 0 bases, with 11 bases spanning the gap. Germline V CDR1 and CDR2: MNHNS, SASEGT. CDR3 loop: CASQRTVSYNEQFF. CDR3 bases: TGTGCCAGCCAAAGGACAGTCTCCTACAATGAGCAGTTCTTC.

The chain couples TRBV4-2 to TRBJ2-1; maybe TRBD2 (6 bases). The CDR3 runs to 16 residues. V shed 1 base and J shed 8 bases, with 18 bases lying between them. CDR1 LGHNA and CDR2 YNFKEQ come from the germline V gene. The CDR3 reads CASSQVPGVTEYEQFF. CDR3 sequence (DNA): TGTGCCAGCAGCCAAGTTCCGGGGGTGACGGAGTATGAGCAGTTCTTC.

The rearrangement joins TRBV4-1 to TRBJ1-1; D is possibly TRBD1 (6 bases). Germline CDR1 and CDR2: MGHRA and YSYEKL. Trimming took 6 bases from V and 8 from J, leaving 19 bases between them. This CDR3 region has 14 residues. The CDR3 region is CASSQPVRGVEAFF. As DNA, the CDR3 is TGCGCCAGCAGTCAACCAGTCAGGGGCGTGGAAGCTTTCTTT.

The rearrangement links TRBV5-1 to TRBJ2-1; 8 bases are a match to TRBD1. J lost 8 bases, V lost 5 bases, and 9 bases had no gene match. The germline gives CDR1 SGHRS, CDR2 YFSETQ. The CDR3 runs to 14 residues. CDR3: CASRQGVLTDEQFF. CDR3 nucleotides: TGCGCCAGCAGACAGGGGGTTCTGACAGATGAGCAGTTCTTC. The full variable domain, in which reference TRBV5-1 and TRBJ2-1 provide the parts outside the CDR3, is KAGVTQTPRYLIKTRGQQVTLSCSPISGHRSVSWYQQTPGQGLQFLFEYFSETQRNKGNFPGRFSGRQFSNSRSEMNVSTLELGDSALYLCASRQGVLTDEQFFGPGTRLTVL.

The chain is built from TRBV6-1 and TRBJ2-5; 7 bases are a match to TRBD1. This CDR3 is 13 amino acids long. CDR1 and CDR2 from the germline V gene are MNHNS and SASEGT. J gave up 5 bases and V 3 bases, and 3 bases lay outside the gene matches. CDR3 sequence (DNA): TGTGCCAGCAGTGACGCCAGGGGGGAGACCCAGTACTTC. It yields the protein CASSDARGETQYF.

V gene TRBV5-1 combines with J gene TRBJ1-1, with a possible D match to TRBD1 (5 bases). Per germline, CDR1 SGHRS and CDR2 YFSETQ. Between the trimmed V and J ends, which lost 0 bases and 1 base, there was a span of 13 bases. The CDR3 is made up of 16 amino acids. CDR3 loop: CASSLGQLGRNTEAFF. CDR3 coding DNA: TGCGCCAGCAGCTTGGGACAGCTAGGCAGGAACACTGAAGCTTTCTTT.

CDR3: CASSQTSGSNQQFF. DNA of the CDR3: TGTGCCAGCAGCCAGACTAGCGGGAGTAACCAGCAGTTCTTC. The chain uses TRBV16 and TRBJ2-1; 12 bases are shared with TRBD2. The CDR3 loop spans 14 amino acids. CDR1 is KGHSY, CDR2 FQNENV, per germline. V shed 3 bases and J 11 bases; nucleotides not matched to a gene: 5.

J is TRBJ2-3 and V is TRBV7-6; 9 bases fit TRBD2. Trimming removed 1 base from V and 0 bases from J; junction bases left unmatched: 5. The CDR3 has 17 amino acids. Germline values: CDR1 SGHVS, CDR2 FNYEAQ. CDR3 DNA: TGTGCCAGCAGCTTAGGGCTAGCGGGGTCTAGCACAGATACGCAGTATTTT. The encoded protein is CASSLGLAGSSTDTQYF.

This sequence joins TRBV5-8 and TRBJ1-1; D not resolved. This CDR3 has 10 residues. Germline V gene sequence: CDR1 SGHTS, CDR2 YDEGEE. The V end was cut by 2 bases, the J end by 8 bases, with 4 bases between. In nucleotides, the CDR3 is TGTGCCAGCAGCTTCCGGGAAGCTTTCTTT. It yields the protein CASSFREAFF. Filled out from reference TRBV5-8 and TRBJ1-1, the complete variable domain reads EAGVTQSPTHLIKTRGQQATLRCSPISGHTSVYWYQQALGLGLQFLLWYDEGEERNRGNFPPRFSGRQFPNYSSELNVNALELEDSALYLCASSFREAFFGQGTRLTVV.

The chain uses TRBV19 and TRBJ2-1; unclear D gene. The length of the CDR3 is 9 residues. The V end was cut by 11 bases, the J end by 13 bases, with 12 bases between. Germline values: CDR1 LNHDA, CDR2 SQIVND (reference sequence). For the CDR3, the DNA is TGTGCCTACCCGGTTCCCCAGTTCTTC. It translates to CAYPVPQFF.

The chain uses TRBV2 and TRBJ1-1; 7 bases are shared with TRBD1. The CDR3 contains 13 residues. V gave up 3 bases and J gave up 8 bases; unmatched junction bases: 6. Germline CDR1 is SNHLY and CDR2 is FYNNEI. The CDR3 nucleotides are TGTGCCAGCAGTGAGGGGACAGCATCCGAAGCTTTCTTT. This gives the protein CASSEGTASEAFF.

The gene calls are TRBV21-1 and TRBJ1-1; the table's D call TRBD1 went unverified against the DNA. TRBV21-1 is reported as a pseudogene. The CDR3 consists of 10 residues. The chain's CDR3 is CASSKGGDIF. CDR3 nucleotides: TGTGCCAGCAGCAAAGGTGGGGACATCTTT.

This sequence joins TRBV5-1 and TRBJ2-1, with 10 positions matching TRBD1. Germline V gene data show CDR1 as SGHRS and CDR2 as YFSETQ. The J segment lost 6 bases and the V segment lost 4 bases, leaving 10 bases of the junction unmatched. The CDR3 is made up of 16 amino acids. CDR3 amino acids: CASSPRQGASGNEQFF. The CDR3 DNA reads TGCGCCAGCAGCCCCAGACAGGGGGCTTCTGGCAATGAGCAGTTCTTC.

Here the CDR3 DNA reads TGTGCCAGCAGTTTGAACAGGGATAGCAATCAGCCCCAGCATTTT. Translation: CASSLNRDSNQPQHF. This chain joins TRBV27 and TRBJ1-5; maybe TRBD1 (6 bases). Germline V lookup: CDR1 MNHEY, CDR2 SMNVEV (reference sequence). Trimming took off 3 bases at V and 0 bases at J, with 9 bases between the two ends. The CDR3 spans 15 residues.